This TCR beta chain was sequenced in a study of shared clonotypes between healthy human individuals. In the study overall: Sampling drew on donors who were a couple of women and three men aged 18 to 49. Plates per donor: three CD4 naive, three CD4 memory, two CD8 naive, one CD8 memory.

Assay used: immunoSEQ multiplex PCR; TCRdb lists only in-frame clones, some missing. The sample records about 1.1 million clones, 60% to 80% being singletons. A note on this clone: Its target is unknown.

The CDR3 runs to 13 residues. V was trimmed by 3 bases and J by 3 bases, leaving 8 bases between them. CDR1 is SEHNR and CDR2 is FQNEAQ in the germline V gene (reference sequence). Study findings and constraints: Among donors, the sharing of clonotypes was expected to be influenced by sequencing depth.

This TCR derives from a man between 18 and 29 years old in good health. Some clones in this sample may be carry-over from other donors' samples. The rearrangement links TRBV7-9 to TRBJ1-2, with D perhaps TRBD1 (5 bases). The sequenced sample was memory CD4+ T cells from PBMCs. Subset specified: CD45RA-negative fraction. The CDR3 spells CASSFDSDYGYTF. In nucleotides, the CDR3 is TGTGCCAGCAGCTTTGACAGTGACTATGGCTACACCTTC.